This T cell receptor beta chain was sequenced for a study of cytomegalovirus exposure and HLA in healthy donors (dated by TCRdb to about 2017). Study-wide context: In an earlier analysis of 587 of the donors, less than 350 Gb of sequence data and roughly 100 million unique TCR beta sequences from 150 million to 200 million T cells were reported. Among under 450 genotyped donors of the cohort, an average of approximately 250,000 unique TCR beta nucleotide sequences were sequenced per donor, roughly 20% of them non-productive. HLA typing covered class I and class II loci at four-digit resolution. Every discovery cohort repertoire had been produced on one sequencing platform. Of the roughly 400 genotyped donors, 81% were placed in the genetic ancestry cluster associated with self-reported Caucasian donors. The T cell repertoires of 666 subjects were profiled by immunosequencing and related to cytomegalovirus serostatus. An earlier analysis of nearly 600 of the donors applied high-throughput TCR beta sequencing to assess whether each TCR beta V gene segment acted as functional or pseudogenic. In a later genetic analysis, genome-wide SNP genotypes for about 60% of the 666 donors were used, and that subset was treated as a discovery cohort. Along with the roughly 700-subject first cohort, a separate validation cohort of over a hundred different subjects was used. Roughly five DR-DQ haplotypes were handled as single units for association and clustering, since linkage in the cohort was strong. Typing coverage differed by locus: A, B, C, DRB1 and DQB1 were typed in about 629-640 donors, DQA1 in 500 to 550, DPA1 in around 580, and DPB1 in just under 490. An early release that covered fewer than 800 HLA-typed donors contained about 300 gigabases of sequencing data and tens of millions of unique TCR sequences. Rather than using new phenotypic data, the later analysis identified candidate immune exposures from TCR beta sequences and from how often those sequences occurred across donors. To predict cytomegalovirus infection status, the study brought together high-throughput TCR immunosequencing, statistical association of individual TCRs with disease status, and machine learning. A later analysis re-analyzed previously published TCR beta repertoires from 650 to 800 donors and added high-resolution HLA genotyping to study TCR occurrence patterns. Alongside the repertoire data, information on donor age, sex, ethnicity and CMV serostatus was compiled. The study aimed to test whether cataloging public T cell receptors could reveal signatures of past pathogen exposure. Overall study results and their limits: V-gene and J-gene trimming of TCR beta chains was associated with a missense DCLRE1C variant in a later genetic analysis, and the association was replicated in an independent cohort. In a later analysis, the rate of TCR association differed among HLA loci, with DRB1 alleles having the most associated TCRs and HLA-C alleles having the fewest. The earlier analysis of around 600 of the donors excluded 15 to 20 rarely observed V segments, including chromosome 9 orphons, because counts were too low. A later genetic analysis reported fewer N-insertions in productive TCRs among donors in an Asian-associated ancestry cluster than the roughly 620-donor mean. Cytomegalovirus status was reported to be diagnosed by the classifier with high specificity and sensitivity in both the original and validation cohorts. In this cohort, only TCR beta chains were sequenced, and detectable features were limited by the absence of alpha or paired-chain data. Some IMGT-functional V segments, including TRBV6-2 and TRBV6-3, could not be told apart with the 87-base-pair reads, so those segments were excluded. When HLA alleles, especially DR and DQ, strongly co-occurred, attributing TCR associations to individual alleles was difficult. A total of roughly 160 TCR beta chains were listed by the study as associated with cytomegalovirus. Because some donors lacked HLA typing at each locus, the association tests relied only on the typed subset. In vitro tests confirmed that a few of the cytomegalovirus-associated TCR beta chains recognize cytomegalovirus antigens. Compared with equally common non-associated chains, HLA-associated TCR beta chains in a later analysis were more clonally expanded and had lower generation probabilities. According to the authors, the approach could potentially be generalized to other disease states and immunological phenotypes. The sequencing pipeline was judged likely to have produced a cluster of highly shared sequence variants as a technical artifact. Correlated functional status among segregating V segments might be attributable to linkage disequilibrium, but an unknown experimental factor could not be ruled out. A later analysis reported that several top co-occurrence clusters appeared linked to parvovirus B19, influenza, CMV and Epstein-Barr virus. While some public TCRs were present in many individuals, most TCR sequences turned up only very rarely across donors. In an earlier analysis of 587 of the donors, most TCR beta V segments appeared in productive rearrangements about 87% or about 30% of the time, broadly matching IMGT annotations. In a later analysis, some 18,000 TCR beta sequences were associated with specific HLA alleles at a false discovery rate of 0.05. For the cohort, immune exposure information was limited to CMV serostatus. The presence/absence analyses assumed that sequencing depth was roughly uniform across donors, and that assumption may not be true. A further reported finding was that TCR beta sequences accurately predicted the HLA-A and HLA-B alleles for most subjects in the first cohort. Most CMV-associated TCR beta chains appeared to be HLA-restricted in a later analysis, and the HLA associations seemed to be driven largely by CMV exposure.

For this chain, trimming is 6 bases at the V end and 5 bases at the J end, and the number of junction bases without a gene match is 5. Reading the germline V gene (reference sequence) gives CDR1 LNHDA and CDR2 SQIVND. The cysteine opens and the phenylalanine closes a CDR3 of 14 amino acids. The DNA shown is the 42-base CDR3, in frame from base 1. Library construction relied on the immunoSEQ multiplex PCR assay. The multiplex PCR relied on a mix of 60 forward primers for TCR Vbeta segments and 13 reverse primers for TCR Jbeta segments. Amplification of the CDR3 region of rearranged TCR beta genes was performed with a multiplex PCR assay on genomic DNA. The amplified TCR beta libraries were sequenced on the Illumina HiSeq System as 87-base-pair reads. Under the source paper's analysis protocol: A later analysis counted approximately 84 million unique TCR beta chains across the 666 repertoires, and 9 million to 14 million of these chains were shared by at least two donors. A nearest-neighbor algorithm error-corrected the raw reads and collapsed the reads into unique sequences, merging closely related sequences to remove PCR and sequencing errors. V, D and J gene segments were assigned by aligning CDR3 sequences to IMGT reference sequences. For a sequence to be retained, at least a six-nucleotide match to both a V gene segment and a J gene segment was required. Rearrangements were classified as productive when the CDR3 lacked stop codons and remained in frame with V and J, and all other rearrangements were classified as non-productive. CDR3 was defined by IMGT convention, running from the second conserved V-encoded cysteine to the conserved J-encoded phenylalanine. Sequences without an unambiguous match to a single V gene segment were excluded from the earlier analysis of about 630 of the donors. In an earlier analysis of 500 to 750 of the donors, V segments were called functional above 56.7% productive rearrangements and were called segregating when the between-donor standard deviation exceeded 5%. A statistical classification framework was built for diagnosing cytomegalovirus status from the catalog of TCR beta chain sequences. V and J gene assignment, in a later analysis, came from comparing TCR nucleotide sequences with IMGT/GENE-DB human TR gene sequences. Using the TCRdist pipeline, a later analysis assigned CDR3 sequences along with most-parsimonious VDJ recombination scenarios. A later analysis defined each TCR beta chain by its CDR3 amino acid sequence plus V-gene family, and excluded reads lacking a unique V-gene family. As a way to deal with suspected cross-contamination and a sequencing artifact, a later analysis dropped 500 to 700 nucleotide sequences that were highly shared and had low generation probability. For each public chain, a later analysis derived a clonal expansion index from normalized ranks of inferred template counts within each repertoire. Generation probabilities in a later analysis came from a VDJ recombination model fitted to out-of-frame rearrangements, and those results were checked against IGoR. In a later analysis, hypergeometric tests were used to score TCR-TCR, TCR-HLA and TCR-CMV co-occurrence, with a repertoire-size bias correction applied to TCR pairs. To estimate false discovery rates, a later analysis permuted the HLA or CMV assignments 20 times. In a later analysis, co-occurring TCRs were grouped using DBSCAN, with TCRdist sequence similarity added in when clustering inside HLA-allele-positive subsets. Repertoires with fewer than 30,000 or more than 120,000 public chains were left out of co-occurrence clustering, as were five repertoires with anomalous nucleotide sharing. The immuneACCESS repertoire file appears here via TCRdb, limited to in-frame rearrangements. These files lack a portion of the clones; in checked studies, under half of the deficit traces to unresolved V genes, and the cause of the others is not known. The V and J calls and clone size were taken over from that table, and D and trimming were inferred from the DNA. Across this sample there are 150,000 to 200,000 clones, with roughly 12% seen only once. In total, the top ten clones hold about 8% of the sample.

The cohort comprised fewer than 750 healthy bone marrow donors. At the time of sampling, all cohort members were nominally healthy, though unrecorded immune exposures were likely present. The donor was CMV seropositive and was included in the group of about 290 seropositive cohort members. Every donor gave a peripheral blood sample, and the peripheral blood mononuclear cells from that sample were used for TCR beta sequencing. The Qiagen DNeasy Blood Extraction Kit was used to extract genomic DNA from the blood cell samples. Concerning this clone itself: Which antigen it targets is not known. Per-base quality was not reported, and no clone a single base away is much larger than it.

The chain is encoded by TRBV19 joined to TRBJ1-3; a stretch of 9 junction bases matches TRBD1. The source is a man in his forties or fifties in good health and CMV-seropositive. Input material: PBMCs. The CDR3 region reads CASRRTGERNTIYF. In nucleotide form, the sequence is TGTGCCAGTAGACGGACAGGGGAGAGAAACACCATATATTTT.